This T cell receptor beta chain originates from a study of shared clonotypes between healthy human individuals. Overall study results and limits: Clonotypes shared by all four donors outscored non-shared clonotypes in generation probability. Large depth notwithstanding, sorted-subset sequencing proved incomplete by rarefaction. Read depth was anticipated to influence clonotype sharing among donors.

Method: immunoSEQ multiplex PCR; TCRdb's copy keeps in-frame clones and lacks some. Found here are some 2,100,000 clones, about 92% of them singletons; the top ten hold under 2%. Regarding this clone: Its cognate antigen is unknown.

Positively selected for CCR7, the CD45RO-negative cells used as naive CD8 cells excluded terminally differentiated effector memory CD45RA+ cells. Adult donors, all healthy and HIV-negative, had no recent acute infections or vaccinations. Trimming took 2 bases from V and 5 from J; bases not matched to a gene: 1. From germline, CDR1 is SGHRS and CDR2 YFSETQ. The CDR3 covers 15 residues. The chain links TRBV5-1 to TRBJ2-5, with 15 positions matching TRBD2. Sequencing was done on a sample of naive CD8+ T cells from PBMCs. The clonotype originates from a man younger than 35 in good health. Some clones in this sample may be carry-over from other donors' samples. CDR3 loop: CASSFGTSGRETQYF. CDR3 nucleotides: TGCGCCAGCAGCTTTGGGACTAGCGGGAGGGAGACCCAGTACTTC.